What follows are 3 T cell receptor beta chains derived from one specimen sequenced in a study of patients and donors after allogeneic stem cell transplantation. MiXCR, applied by TCRdb to the RT-PCR reads, yields one record per CDR3 protein. This table has around 160,000 distinct CDR3 sequences, about 29% appearing once. The sequencing input was blood, either unsorted or a sorted T cell fraction (not recorded which). These receptors were obtained from a human donor who was either an allogeneic HSCT recipient or a stem cell or donor lymphocyte infusion donor (not recorded which). It is not recorded whose cells these are; they may come from a transplant donor.

The CDR3: CASSLALGSADTQYF. The CDR3 DNA follows: TGTGCCAGCAGCCTGGCACTAGGGTCGGCAGATACGCAGTATTTT. V and J are TRBV7-8 and TRBJ2-3, with D maybe TRBD2 (5 bases). V was pared by 5 bases and J by 4 bases, with 16 bases between. Germline V gene data show CDR1 as SGHVS and CDR2 as FQNEAQ. This CDR3 comprises 15 residues.

This chain joins TRBV5-8 and TRBJ2-4; D is ambiguous. The ends were cut back, 0 bases at V and 2 bases at J, with 9 bases in the middle. Looked up from germline, CDR1 is SGHTS and CDR2 is YDEGEE. The CDR3 has 15 residues. CDR3 in DNA: TGTGCCAGCAGCTTGGCAGACTGGCCCAAAAACATTCAGTACTTC. Protein: CASSLADWPKNIQYF.

The sample holds a few counts of this clonotype. The V call is TRBV6-5, the J call TRBJ1-6, with 7 bases lining up with TRBD1. V lost 0 bases to trimming and J lost 9 bases; unmatched junction nucleotides: 8. Looked up from germline, CDR1 is MNHEY and CDR2 is SVGAGI. CDR3 length: 16 amino acids. CDR3 sequence (DNA): TGTGCCAGCAGTTACTCAGCAGGGGGAGGGGGTTCACCCCTCCACTTT. Its translation is CASSYSAGGGGSPLHF.